The clone carrying this T cell receptor (beta chain) was seen just once. The data originate from a study of cytomegalovirus exposure and HLA in healthy donors. Libraries were prepared by immunoSEQ multiplex PCR; TCRdb keeps only in-frame clonotypes and omits some of them. Of a few hundred thousand clones listed, over 80% are singletons. V trimming: 6 bases; J trimming: 0 bases; junction bases outside the gene matches: 4. The CDR3 contains 17 residues. Germline CDR1 MGHRA, CDR2 YSYEKL. The chain uses TRBV4-1 and TRBJ2-1; 14 nucleotides line up with TRBD2. The sample consisted of PBMCs. The clonotype was recovered from a woman younger than 30 in good health and CMV-seronegative. This CDR3 is CASSGTSGRSSYNEQFF. The CDR3 nucleotides are TGCGCCAGCAGTGGGACTAGCGGGAGAAGCTCCTACAATGAGCAGTTCTTC.